The present T cell receptor beta chain was sequenced within a study of blood T cell repertoires in COVID-19. Across the whole study: In each case, the material was cDNA or gDNA derived from T cells, B-cell-depleted T cells, or PBMCs.

Only in-frame clones appear in the TCRdb table, and some are missing; sequencing was by immunoSEQ multiplex PCR. The table records 350,000 to 450,000 clones, approximately 89% of them present only once. The CDR3 runs to 17 residues. From germline, CDR1 is LNHDA and CDR2 SQIVND (reference sequence). The V and J ends lost 10 bases and 3 bases, in that order; junction bases with no gene match: 16. Seattle-derived patients entered the study during active infection and were followed longitudinally. The source material was peripheral blood. This receptor was taken from a woman in her sixties with COVID-19, enrolled during active disease. The chain couples TRBV19 to TRBJ2-2, with 8 bases lining up with TRBD2. The CDR3 nucleotides are TGTGCCACCACGGACATTTTAGCGGGGCCGGACACCGGGGAGCTGTTTTTT. Translation gives CATTDILAGPDTGELFF.